This passage covers 5 T cell receptor beta chains from one sample sequenced in a study of T cell responses to AZD1222 COVID-19 vaccine. This table comes from immunoSEQ multiplex PCR, and its TCRdb copy is limited to in-frame clones, with some not included. The sample includes fewer than 150,000 clones, almost 95% of them seen just once. The sequencing here drew on peripheral blood, taken 28 days after the second AZD1222 dose. These receptors came from an adult who received the AZD1222 COVID-19 vaccine.

The rearrangement uses TRBV4-1 and TRBJ2-1, with D uncertain. CDR3 size: 14 residues. The V gene's germline CDR1 is MGHRA and CDR2 YSYEKL. Trimming removed 0 bases from V and 9 bases from J, with 12 bases in between. CDR3 sequence: CASSQESQYPEQFF. CDR3 coding DNA: TGCGCCAGCAGCCAAGAAAGCCAGTATCCTGAGCAGTTCTTC.

This rearrangement joins TRBV29-1 to TRBJ1-2; D is ambiguous. Germline CDR1 reads SQVTM; CDR2 reads ANQGSEA. The V gene lost 4 bases and the J gene lost 0 bases, with 6 bases spanning the gap. This CDR3 spans 12 amino acids. The CDR3 loop is CSVGQSNYGYTF. The CDR3 coding sequence is TGCAGCGTTGGGCAGTCTAACTATGGCTACACCTTC.

This chain uses TRBV7-9 with TRBJ2-2, with TRBD2 matching 9 bases. This CDR3 is built from 18 residues. Germline values: CDR1 SEHNR, CDR2 FQNEAQ (reference sequence). V trimming: 5 bases; J trimming: 3 bases; junction bases outside the gene matches: 13. In DNA, the CDR3 is TGTGCCAGCAGCCCCCGGGGTAGGCAGCGGGGGGACACCGGGGAGCTGTTTTTT. It specifies CASSPRGRQRGDTGELFF.

The rearrangement joins TRBV6-6 to TRBJ1-5, with TRBD1 matching over 7 bases. CDR3 length equals 14 residues. With 5 bases clipped from V and 7 bases from J, the junction kept 8 bases outside the gene matches. Germline loops: CDR1 MNHNY, CDR2 SVGAGI (reference sequence). The CDR3 loop reads CASSTGEGGQPQHF. In DNA, the CDR3 is TGTGCCAGCAGTACAGGGGAGGGTGGACAGCCCCAGCATTTT.

V and J are TRBV18 and TRBJ2-5; TRBD1 might be the D (6 bases). This CDR3 has 17 amino acids. CDR1 is KGHSH, CDR2 LQKENI, per germline. Trimming stripped 3 bases from V and 1 base from J, with 18 bases between. In DNA, the CDR3 is TGTGCCAGCTCACCCGGTCGATTCACAGGGTTCCAAGAGACCCAGTACTTC. As protein: CASSPGRFTGFQETQYF.